The next 17 T cell receptor beta chains were all read from a single sample in a study of Ad26.COV2.S vaccination and SARS-CoV-2 variants. Some clones are missing from TCRdb's copy, which holds only in-frame ones; the method was immunoSEQ multiplex PCR. The sample lists about 480,000 clones; around 85% were seen once. Indicated treatment: about 20 received Ad26.COV2.S at low or high dose, single or two shots; a few received placebo; per-sample allocation not given. Day 63 following the first vaccine or placebo injection was when the samples were taken. The sample was peripheral blood, taken in a trial of Ad26.COV2.S vaccine versus placebo. These receptors were taken from a person between 18 and 59 years old who received the Ad26.COV2.S COVID-19 vaccine or a placebo.

This clone has just a few counts. V usage is TRBV30 and J usage is TRBJ2-7; TRBD2 is a possible D gene (6 bases). Germline loops: CDR1 GTSNPN, CDR2 SVGIG (reference sequence). Trimming shortened V by 0 bases and J by 7 bases, and 10 bases separated the two germline ends. The CDR3 is made up of 12 amino acids. As DNA, the CDR3 is TGTGCCTGGAGTGTACGGAGGGGTGAGCAGTACTTC. Residues: CAWSVRRGEQYF.

The rearrangement joins TRBV6-6 to TRBJ1-1; TRBD1 might be the D (5 bases). Germline CDR1 and CDR2: MNHNY and SVGAGI (reference sequence). Trimming took 5 bases from V and 4 from J, leaving 20 bases between them. The CDR3 is 16 amino acids. The CDR3 bases are TGTGCCAGCAGTCCCCCTCGTGCAGGTGGGACCACTGAAGCTTTCTTT. Encoded protein: CASSPPRAGGTTEAFF.

The chain couples TRBV9 to TRBJ2-3; no definite D call. From germline, CDR1 is SGDLS and CDR2 YYNGEE. Deletions cut 3 bases from V and 1 base from J, with 12 bases between. CDR3 length equals 15 residues. CDR3 sequence: CASSGPPGRTDTQYF. CDR3 nucleotides: TGTGCCAGCAGCGGACCCCCCGGGCGCACAGATACGCAGTATTTT.

The chain has TRBV28 and TRBJ2-1; perhaps D is TRBD1 or TRBD2 (5 bases each). Germline values: CDR1 MDHEN, CDR2 SYDVKM. Trimming took 5 bases from V and 4 from J, leaving 18 bases between them. CDR3 size: 16 residues. CDR3 nucleotide sequence: TGTGCCAGCAGTCCCGGGACCCCTAGGGTTTACAATGAGCAGTTCTTC. Its translation: CASSPGTPRVYNEQFF.

The chain carries TRBV29-1 and TRBJ2-1; weak D call: TRBD1 (6 bases). The germline V gene encodes CDR1 SQVTM and CDR2 ANQGSEA. Trimming pared 5 bases from V and 2 bases from J, leaving 10 bases between. The CDR3 is made up of 13 amino acids. The CDR3 loop reads CSVRRTAYNEQFF. CDR3 DNA sequence: TGCAGCGTTCGACGGACAGCCTACAATGAGCAGTTCTTC.

J is TRBJ2-3 and V is TRBV7-9, with D maybe TRBD2 (6 bases). V shed 5 bases and J shed 0 bases, with 12 bases lying between them. The V gene's germline CDR1 is SEHNR and CDR2 FQNEAQ (reference sequence). This CDR3 has 15 residues. CDR3 nucleotides: TGTGCCAGCAGCCCCCTAGCGCCGAGCACAGATACGCAGTATTTT. This codes for CASSPLAPSTDTQYF.

The V gene is TRBV11-2, the J gene TRBJ1-4; D is unresolved. Germline CDR1 and CDR2: SGHAT and FQNNGV. The CDR3 loop spans 14 amino acids. The V end lost 1 base, the J end lost 10 bases, and 13 bases lay between the germline ends. The CDR3 loop is CASSLGSVKRKLFF. CDR3 coding DNA: TGTGCCAGCAGCTTAGGGTCCGTGAAACGAAAACTGTTTTTT. Drawing the rest from reference TRBV11-2 and TRBJ1-4, the complete variable domain is EAGVAQSPRYKIIEKRQSVAFWCNPISGHATLYWYQQILGQGPKLLIQFQNNGVVDDSQLPKDRFSAERLKGVDSTLKIQPAKLEDSAVYLCASSLGSVKRKLFFGSGTQLSVL.

The chain recombines TRBV28 with TRBJ2-7; tentative D call: TRBD2 (6 bases). The V end lost 6 bases, the J end lost 0 bases, and 9 bases lay between the germline ends. Germline CDR1 MDHEN, CDR2 SYDVKM. There are 13 residues in the CDR3. The CDR3 spells CASRAGGSYEQYF. The CDR3 nucleotides read TGTGCCAGCAGGGCCGGGGGCTCCTACGAGCAGTACTTC.

This chain joins TRBV29-1 and TRBJ1-2, with D hard to call. The V and J ends lost 4 bases and 0 bases respectively, with 6 bases between them. The CDR3 loop spans 12 amino acids. Germline V gives CDR1 SQVTM, CDR2 ANQGSEA. The chain's CDR3 is CSVGGANYGYTF. The CDR3 DNA reads TGCAGCGTTGGTGGAGCTAACTATGGCTACACCTTC.

This clone was seen a single time. This rearrangement joins TRBV12-5 to TRBJ1-1, with D possibly being TRBD1 (6 bases). Trimming removed 1 base from V and 8 bases from J, with 11 bases in between. CDR3 length equals 13 residues. Germline lookup yields CDR1 LGHNT and CDR2 FRNRAP. The CDR3 here is CASGLAPDREAFF. Written as DNA, the CDR3 is TGTGCTAGTGGTTTGGCCCCAGACAGGGAAGCTTTCTTT.

This clone was observed once. V usage is TRBV5-1 and J usage is TRBJ2-1; D may be TRBD1 or TRBD2 (6 bases each). The CDR3 has 17 residues. Germline CDR1 and CDR2: SGHRS and YFSETQ. V was pared by 4 bases and J by 0 bases, with 17 bases between. The DNA of the CDR3 is TGCGCCAGCAGCCCCCTCGGGGGCCGAAGCTCCTACAATGAGCAGTTCTTC. This codes for CASSPLGGRSSYNEQFF.

This clone was seen only once. The V call is TRBV21-1, the J call TRBJ2-7; the listed D gene, TRBD1, was not tested against the DNA. TRBV21-1 corresponds to a pseudogene. The CDR3 loop spans 17 amino acids. The CDR3: CASSKDEGTGDAYEQYF. The CDR3 nucleotides read TGTGCCAGCAGCAAAGATGAGGGGACAGGAGACGCCTACGAGCAGTACTTC.

This chain connects TRBV27 to TRBJ1-1; tentatively, D is TRBD1 (5 bases). The CDR3 runs to 15 residues. The V end was cut by 4 bases, the J end by 7 bases, with 19 bases between. Germline V CDR1 and CDR2: MNHEY, SMNVEV (reference sequence). The CDR3 bases are TGTGCCAGCAGTTCCTGGGGGGACCTCCTGAGTGAAGCTTTCTTT. Its translation is CASSSWGDLLSEAFF.

This clone appeared a single time. This chain joins TRBV18 and TRBJ1-2; D possibly corresponds to TRBD1 (6 bases). This CDR3 is 13 amino acids long. Trimming pared 1 base from V and 7 bases from J, leaving 10 bases between. Germline V gene lookup returns CDR1 KGHSH and CDR2 LQKENI. The CDR3 region is CASSPQQGLGYTF. The CDR3 region has the DNA TGTGCCAGCTCACCACAGCAGGGGCTTGGCTACACCTTC.

The chain recombines TRBV28 with TRBJ1-1; D is perhaps TRBD1 (5 bases). The CDR3 consists of 11 residues. V was pared by 6 bases and J by 10 bases, with 12 bases between. Germline CDR1 and CDR2: MDHEN and SYDVKM. The CDR3 sequence: CASSSRVRAFF. DNA for the CDR3: TGTGCCAGCAGCTCCAGGGTTCGAGCTTTCTTT.

This sequence joins TRBV27 and TRBJ1-5, with a tentative D call TRBD1 (5 bases). Germline lookup yields CDR1 MNHEY and CDR2 SMNVEV (reference sequence). This CDR3 has 13 amino acids. V was clipped by 4 bases and J by 7 bases, with 11 bases between them. Written as DNA, the CDR3 is TGTGCCAGCAGTTGGGGGTCGGACCAGCCCCAGCATTTT. It encodes CASSWGSDQPQHF.

The chain has TRBV28 and TRBJ1-4; 7 positions agree with TRBD1. V lost 5 bases, J lost 2 bases, and 5 bases stayed unmatched. From germline, CDR1 is MDHEN and CDR2 SYDVKM. The CDR3 is 15 amino acids. The CDR3 sequence is CASSGDSKTNEKLFF. The CDR3 DNA reads TGTGCCAGCAGTGGGGACAGCAAGACTAATGAAAAACTGTTTTTT.